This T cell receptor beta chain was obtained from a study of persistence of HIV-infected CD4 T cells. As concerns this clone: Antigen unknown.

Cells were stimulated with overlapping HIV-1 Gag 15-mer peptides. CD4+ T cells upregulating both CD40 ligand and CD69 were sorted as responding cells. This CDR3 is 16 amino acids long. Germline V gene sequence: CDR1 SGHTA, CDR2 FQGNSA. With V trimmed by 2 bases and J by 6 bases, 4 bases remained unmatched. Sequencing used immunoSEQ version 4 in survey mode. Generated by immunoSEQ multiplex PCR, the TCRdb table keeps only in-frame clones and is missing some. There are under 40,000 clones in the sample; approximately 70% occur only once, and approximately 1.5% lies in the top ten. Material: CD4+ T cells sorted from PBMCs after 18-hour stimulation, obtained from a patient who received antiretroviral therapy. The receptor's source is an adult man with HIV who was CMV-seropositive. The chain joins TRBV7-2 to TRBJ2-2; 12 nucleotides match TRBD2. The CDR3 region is CASSLRASGGAGELFF. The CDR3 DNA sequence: TGTGCCAGCAGCTTAAGGGCTAGCGGGGGGGCCGGGGAGCTGTTTTTT.